A selection of T cell receptor beta chains follows, all from one sample in a study of T cells after yellow fever vaccination. TCRdb recomputed calls from the 5' RACE reads with MiXCR, one row per CDR3 protein. The sample has approximately 74,000 distinct CDR3 sequences, more than 5.5% seen once; the top ten hold 30% to 40%. The sequencing used CD8+ T cells sorted from PBMCs, collected roughly 5 days after the first yellow fever vaccination. Receptors originate from a man in his late teens or twenties who received the YFV17D yellow fever vaccine. CDR3s include the opening cysteine and the closing phenylalanine or tryptophan. The D gene is left open where the match is weak. Only part of the rows carry a size: once, few, many, or a class if the clone is expanded.

j_gene	v_gene	d_gene	abundance	CDR3aa	CDR3nt
TRBJ2-1	TRBV6-5	-	-	CASSYLVPPYNEQFF	TGTGCCAGCAGTTACTTAGTTCCCCCCTACAATGAGCAGTTCTTC
TRBJ2-2	TRBV2	-	many	CASSDNLGTGELFF	TGTGCCAGCAGTGATAACTTGGGGACCGGGGAGCTGTTTTTT
TRBJ2-1	TRBV7-6	-	many	CASSLGTGYSYNEQFF	TGTGCCAGCAGCTTGGGGACCGGGTACTCCTACAATGAGCAGTTCTTC
TRBJ1-1	TRBV10-1	-	many	CASGNMNTEAFF	TGCGCCAGCGGGAACATGAACACTGAAGCTTTCTTT
TRBJ2-4	TRBV11-2	-	few	CASSLVPSGDIQYF	TGTGCCAGCAGCTTAGTGCCCTCTGGTGACATTCAGTACTTC
TRBJ1-6	TRBV11-2	-	few	CASSWGGPLDNSPLHF	TGTGCCAGCAGCTGGGGGGGCCCTTTAGATAATTCACCCCTCCACTTT
TRBJ1-4	TRBV4-2	-	few	CASSPREGTTNEKLFF	TGTGCCAGCAGCCCCCGAGAGGGCACAACTAATGAAAAACTGTTTTTT
TRBJ2-3	TRBV7-9	-	-	CASSHPGTLTDTQYF	TGTGCCAGCAGCCACCCCGGGACCCTCACAGATACGCAGTATTTT
TRBJ2-1	TRBV7-9	-	few	CASSLMGGNNEQFF	TGTGCCAGCAGCTTAATGGGGGGTAACAATGAGCAGTTCTTC
TRBJ2-5	TRBV7-9	TRBD1	-	CASSLDRGLQETQYF	TGTGCCAGCAGCTTGGACAGGGGGCTCCAAGAGACCCAGTACTTC
TRBJ1-5	TRBV27	-	many	CASSLSGGSNQPQHF	TGTGCCAGCAGTTTATCGGGAGGGAGCAATCAGCCCCAGCATTTT
TRBJ2-1	TRBV19	-	-	CASSIVTEYNEQFF	TGTGCCAGTAGTATAGTGACAGAATACAATGAGCAGTTCTTC
TRBJ2-7	TRBV20-1	TRBD2	many	CSAPGGGREQYF	TGCAGTGCCCCCGGGGGGGGGCGCGAGCAGTACTTC
TRBJ2-7	TRBV5-1	-	many	CASSHTRGYEQYF	TGCGCCAGCAGCCATACGAGGGGCTACGAGCAGTACTTC
TRBJ2-5	TRBV5-1	TRBD1	many	CASSLGTGMFETQYF	TGCGCCAGCAGCTTGGGGACAGGGATGTTCGAGACCCAGTACTTC
TRBJ1-1	TRBV19	-	-	CASQMGANTEAFF	TGTGCCAGCCAGATGGGGGCGAACACTGAAGCTTTCTTT
TRBJ2-1	TRBV27	-	many	CASGHYNEQFF	TGTGCCAGCGGTCATTACAATGAGCAGTTCTTC
TRBJ2-5	TRBV5-4	TRBD2	few	CASSRSGDSAQETQYF	TGTGCCAGCAGCCGGAGCGGGGACTCGGCCCAAGAGACCCAGTACTTC
TRBJ1-2	TRBV9	-	many	CASSVVEGTNGYTF	TGTGCCAGCAGCGTAGTTGAGGGGACTAATGGCTACACCTTC
TRBJ2-1	TRBV2	TRBD2	many	CASTSPLAGGYEQFF	TGTGCCAGCACCTCCCCCCTAGCGGGGGGGTATGAGCAGTTCTTC
TRBJ2-7	TRBV7-6	-	medium-sized	CASSLGLSYEQYF	TGTGCCAGCAGCTTAGGTCTCTCCTACGAGCAGTACTTC
TRBJ2-3	TRBV6-4	TRBD1	many	CASSDKGTGETDTQYF	TGTGCCAGCAGCGATAAAGGGACAGGGGAGACAGATACGCAGTATTTT
TRBJ2-5	TRBV12-3/TRBV12-4	-	many	CASAGETQYF	TGTGCCAGCGCTGGAGAGACCCAGTACTTC
TRBJ1-6	TRBV9	-	few	CASNLGDESDSPLHF	TGTGCCAGTAACCTAGGGGACGAATCGGATTCACCCCTCCACTTT
TRBJ2-1	TRBV7-7	-	few	CAIGVYNEQFF	TGTGCTATCGGGGTCTACAATGAGCAGTTCTTC
TRBJ1-1	TRBV6-5	-	-	CASSSTASNTEAFF	TGTGCCAGCAGTTCGACAGCGTCGAACACTGAAGCTTTCTTT
TRBJ2-3	TRBV7-2	TRBD2	many	CASSTQAGGEVDTQYF	TGTGCCAGCAGCACCCAAGCGGGGGGAGAGGTAGATACGCAGTATTTT
TRBJ2-3	TRBV12-3/TRBV12-4	-	many	CASSHLGTDTQYF	TGTGCCAGCAGCCACCTAGGGACAGATACGCAGTATTTT
TRBJ1-4	TRBV7-9	-	-	CASSAAGGGLSEKLFF	TGTGCCAGCAGCGCCGCCGGCGGGGGGCTTAGTGAAAAACTGTTTTTT
TRBJ1-1	TRBV5-1	-	few	CASSPYVAADQVAEAFF	TGCGCCAGCAGCCCCTATGTGGCAGCCGACCAAGTGGCTGAAGCTTTCTTT
TRBJ2-2	TRBV5-1	-	many	CASSLAGALANTGELFF	TGCGCCAGCAGCTTGGCAGGCGCCCTCGCCAACACCGGGGAGCTGTTTTTT
TRBJ2-3	TRBV5-4	-	-	CASKRSGLLTDTQYF	TGTGCCAGCAAGAGATCGGGACTCCTCACAGATACGCAGTATTTT
TRBJ2-7	TRBV27	-	few	CASSGRTVGEQYF	TGTGCCAGCAGCGGCAGGACTGTTGGCGAGCAGTACTTC
TRBJ2-3	TRBV10-2	-	many	CASSEPTRRGTYSQYF	TGCGCCAGCAGTGAGCCGACCCGAAGGGGTACCTATTCCCAGTATTTT
TRBJ2-1	TRBV5-1	-	many	CASSLLPSSYNEQFF	TGCGCCAGCAGCTTGCTTCCGAGCTCCTACAATGAGCAGTTCTTC
TRBJ2-3	TRBV11-3	-	many	CASSLGDSSLDTQYF	TGTGCCAGCAGCTTAGGGGACTCCTCGCTGGATACGCAGTATTTT
TRBJ1-4	TRBV20-1	-	-	CSASDQGRSLFF	TGCAGTGCTAGTGATCAGGGTCGATCCCTGTTTTTT
TRBJ1-6	TRBV4-1	-	few	CASSQEGALNSPLHF	TGCGCCAGCAGCCAAGAGGGGGCGCTGAATTCACCCCTCCACTTT
TRBJ1-2	TRBV4-3	-	-	CASSQVMGNYGYTF	TGCGCCAGCAGCCAAGTAATGGGGAACTATGGCTACACCTTC
TRBJ1-1	TRBV7-8	TRBD1	few	CASSSVTGWNTEAFF	TGTGCCAGCAGCTCGGTGACAGGGTGGAACACTGAAGCTTTCTTT
TRBJ2-7	TRBV4-1	-	-	CASSQPKGYEQYF	TGCGCCAGCAGCCAACCAAAGGGGTACGAGCAGTACTTC
TRBJ1-6	TRBV5-1	-	-	CASFDRQRNYNSPLHF	TGCGCCAGCTTCGACCGCCAGCGGAATTATAATTCACCCCTCCACTTT
TRBJ1-1	TRBV6-5	-	many	CASSPIVNTEAFF	TGTGCCAGCAGCCCGATTGTGAACACTGAAGCTTTCTTT
TRBJ2-1	TRBV29-1	TRBD1	once	CSALGTGKVNEQFF	TGCAGCGCCCTCGGGACAGGGAAAGTCAATGAGCAGTTCTTC
TRBJ2-5	TRBV6-6	TRBD1	-	CASSYGQGSSSQETQYF	TGTGCCAGCAGTTACGGACAGGGGTCAAGTTCCCAAGAGACCCAGTACTTC
TRBJ2-1	TRBV11-2	TRBD1	-	CASSYGQGVSGQFF	TGTGCCAGCAGCTATGGACAGGGGGTTAGCGGGCAGTTCTTC
TRBJ2-2	TRBV5-6	-	-	CASTQRDHTGELFF	TGTGCCAGCACCCAGAGGGACCACACCGGGGAGCTGTTTTTT
TRBJ1-2	TRBV6-2/TRBV6-3	-	-	CASSPSGHSYGYTF	TGTGCCAGCTCACCCTCGGGACACAGCTATGGCTACACCTTC
TRBJ1-2	TRBV9	-	-	CASSGTGGVGGYTF	TGTGCCAGCAGCGGGACCGGGGGAGTGGGTGGCTACACCTTC
TRBJ2-1	TRBV28	TRBD2	few	CASSWGLAPYNEQFF	TGTGCCAGCAGCTGGGGACTAGCCCCCTACAATGAGCAGTTCTTC
TRBJ2-7	TRBV7-9	TRBD1	-	CASRDSFYEQYF	TGTGCCAGTAGGGACAGCTTCTACGAGCAGTACTTC
TRBJ2-7	TRBV6-2/TRBV6-3	-	few	CASSYAWASSYEQYF	TGTGCCAGCAGTTACGCTTGGGCGAGCTCCTACGAGCAGTACTTC
TRBJ2-5	TRBV12-3/TRBV12-4	-	many	CASSLTGTGSQETQYF	TGTGCCAGCAGTCTAACTGGGACGGGGAGCCAAGAGACCCAGTACTTC
TRBJ1-3	TRBV5-1	-	few	CASSLGADFSGNTIYF	TGCGCCAGCAGCTTGGGGGCTGACTTCTCTGGAAACACCATATATTTT
TRBJ1-1	TRBV12-3/TRBV12-4	TRBD1	many	CASSAPAGGEAFF	TGTGCCAGCTCCGCCCCGGCAGGGGGCGAGGCTTTCTTT
TRBJ1-1	TRBV2	-	many	CASKENTEAFF	TGTGCCAGCAAGGAGAACACTGAAGCTTTCTTT
TRBJ1-6	TRBV7-9	-	few	CASSSDRRALHF	TGTGCCAGCAGCTCCGACCGTAGGGCCCTCCACTTT
TRBJ2-5	TRBV13	-	many	CASSSTGWQETQYF	TGTGCCAGCAGCTCTACAGGGTGGCAAGAGACCCAGTACTTC
TRBJ2-5	TRBV4-1	TRBD1	many	CASSQGLTGETQYF	TGCGCCAGCAGCCAAGGCCTGACAGGGGAGACCCAGTACTTC
TRBJ2-5	TRBV4-1	-	many	CASSQGTSVGTQYF	TGCGCCAGCAGCCAAGGCACATCCGTTGGGACCCAGTACTTC